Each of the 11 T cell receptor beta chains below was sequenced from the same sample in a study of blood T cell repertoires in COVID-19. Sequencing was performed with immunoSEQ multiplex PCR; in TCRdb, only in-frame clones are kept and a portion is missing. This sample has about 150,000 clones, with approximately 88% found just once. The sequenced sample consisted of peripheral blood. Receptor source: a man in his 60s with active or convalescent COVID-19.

DNA of the CDR3: TGTGCCAGCAGTTTCGGGACTCTCTCGGGACTAGCGGAGAGGATCCAAGAGACCCAGTACTTC. It yields the protein CASSFGTLSGLAERIQETQYF. This sequence joins TRBV27 and TRBJ2-5, with 11 bases identical to TRBD2. Trimming cost V 3 bases and J 1 base; bases outside gene matches: 19. Germline V CDR1 and CDR2: MNHEY, SMNVEV (reference sequence). The length of the CDR3 is 21 residues.

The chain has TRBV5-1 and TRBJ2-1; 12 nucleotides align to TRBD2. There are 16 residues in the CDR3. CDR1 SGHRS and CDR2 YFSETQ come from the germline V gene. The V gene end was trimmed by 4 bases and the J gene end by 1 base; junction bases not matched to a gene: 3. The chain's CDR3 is CASSPTSGRSYNEQFF. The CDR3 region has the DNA TGCGCCAGCAGCCCTACTAGCGGGAGGTCCTACAATGAGCAGTTCTTC. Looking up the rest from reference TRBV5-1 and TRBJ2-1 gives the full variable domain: KAGVTQTPRYLIKTRGQQVTLSCSPISGHRSVSWYQQTPGQGLQFLFEYFSETQRNKGNFPGRFSGRQFSNSRSEMNVSTLELGDSALYLCASSPTSGRSYNEQFFGPGTRLTVL.

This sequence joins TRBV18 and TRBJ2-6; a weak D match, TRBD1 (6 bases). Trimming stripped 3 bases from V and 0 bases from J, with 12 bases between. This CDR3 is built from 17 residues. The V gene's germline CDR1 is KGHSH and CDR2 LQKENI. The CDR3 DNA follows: TGTGCCAGCTCACCTAACAGGGCATTCTCTGGGGCCAACGTCCTGACTTTC. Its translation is CASSPNRAFSGANVLTF.

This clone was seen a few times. The CDR3 nucleotides are TGTGCCAGCAGCTTGGAGGGGCAGGGGGTGCGAGGCTACACCTTC. The encoded protein is CASSLEGQGVRGYTF. V gene TRBV5-6 combines with J gene TRBJ1-2; 7 bases are a match to TRBD1. Germline assignment: CDR1 SGHDT and CDR2 YYEEEE. This CDR3 contains 15 residues. J was trimmed by 8 bases and V by 0 bases; bases with no gene match: 10.

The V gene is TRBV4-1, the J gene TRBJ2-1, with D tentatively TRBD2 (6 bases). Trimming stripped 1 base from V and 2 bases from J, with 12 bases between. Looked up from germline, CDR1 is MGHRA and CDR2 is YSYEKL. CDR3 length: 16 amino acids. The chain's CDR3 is CASSQGPAGTYNEQFF. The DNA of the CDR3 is TGCGCCAGCAGCCAAGGCCCGGCGGGAACCTACAATGAGCAGTTCTTC.

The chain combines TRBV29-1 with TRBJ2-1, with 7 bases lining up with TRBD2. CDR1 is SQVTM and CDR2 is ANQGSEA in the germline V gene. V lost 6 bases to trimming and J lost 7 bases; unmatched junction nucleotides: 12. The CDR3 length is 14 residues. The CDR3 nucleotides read TGCAGCGTCTACTCCTGGGGGGGGAGAAATGAGCAGTTCTTC. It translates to CSVYSWGGRNEQFF.

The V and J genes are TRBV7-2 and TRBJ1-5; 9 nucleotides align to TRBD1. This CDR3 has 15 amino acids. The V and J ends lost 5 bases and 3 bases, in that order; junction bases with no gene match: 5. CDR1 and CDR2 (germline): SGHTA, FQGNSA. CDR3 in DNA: TGTGCCAGCAGCAGGAGGACAGGGGTCAATCAGCCCCAGCATTTT. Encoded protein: CASSRRTGVNQPQHF.

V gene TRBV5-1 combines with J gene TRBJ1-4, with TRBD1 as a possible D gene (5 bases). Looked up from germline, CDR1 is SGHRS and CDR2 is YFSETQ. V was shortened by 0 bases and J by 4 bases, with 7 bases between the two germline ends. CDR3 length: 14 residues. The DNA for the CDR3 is TGCGCCAGCAGCTTGGCAGGGCGTAATGAAAAACTGTTTTTT. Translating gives CASSLAGRNEKLFF.

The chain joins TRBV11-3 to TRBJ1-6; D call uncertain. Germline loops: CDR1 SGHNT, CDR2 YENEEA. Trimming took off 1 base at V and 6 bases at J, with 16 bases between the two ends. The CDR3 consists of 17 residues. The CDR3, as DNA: TGTGCCAGCAGCTTAGCAGTTTGGGCCGCCGGTAATTCACCCCTCCACTTT. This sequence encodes CASSLAVWAAGNSPLHF. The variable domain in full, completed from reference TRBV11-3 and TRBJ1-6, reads EAGVVQSPRYKIIEKKQPVAFWCNPISGHNTLYWYLQNLGQGPELLIRYENEEAVDDSQLPKDRFSAERLKGVDSTLKIQPAELGDSAVYLCASSLAVWAAGNSPLHFGNGTRLTVT.

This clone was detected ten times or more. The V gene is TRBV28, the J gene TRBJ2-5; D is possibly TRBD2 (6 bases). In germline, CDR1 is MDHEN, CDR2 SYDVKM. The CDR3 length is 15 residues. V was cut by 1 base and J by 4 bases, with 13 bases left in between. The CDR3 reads CASSLLYGEVETQYF. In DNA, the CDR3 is TGTGCCAGCAGTTTATTGTACGGGGAGGTAGAGACCCAGTACTTC.

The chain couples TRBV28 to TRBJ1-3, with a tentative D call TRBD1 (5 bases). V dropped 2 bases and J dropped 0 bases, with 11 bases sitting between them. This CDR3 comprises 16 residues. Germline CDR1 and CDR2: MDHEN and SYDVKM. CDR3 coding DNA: TGTGCCAGCAGTTTAGGTGCGGGGCTCTCTGGAAACACCATATATTTT. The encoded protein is CASSLGAGLSGNTIYF.